The 2 T cell receptor beta chains below were found in one sample sequenced in a study of T cell responses to AZD1222 COVID-19 vaccine. The assay was immunoSEQ multiplex PCR, and TCRdb's table has in-frame clones only and misses some. The sample records roughly 100,000 clones, roughly 90% being singletons. Material: peripheral blood, obtained on day 0 of AZD1222 vaccination. Receptors originate from an adult in good health.

This sequence joins TRBV5-1 and TRBJ1-4; TRBD1 matches at 8 bases. The CDR3 runs 17 residues. With V trimmed by 4 bases and J by 0 bases, 8 bases remained unmatched. Germline V gives CDR1 SGHRS, CDR2 YFSETQ. The DNA for the CDR3 is TGCGCCAGCAGCCAGCGGACAGGGCGAGCAACTAATGAAAAACTGTTTTTT. Amino acids: CASSQRTGRATNEKLFF.

This clone showed up just a few times. The chain recombines TRBV7-9 with TRBJ2-3; D call uncertain. CDR3 length equals 14 residues. Germline V gene sequence: CDR1 SEHNR, CDR2 FQNEAQ (reference sequence). The germline V and J ends were trimmed by 2 bases and 5 bases, with 11 bases remaining between them. In DNA form, the CDR3 reads TGTGCCAGCAGCTTAATGTCAGTAAAAGATACGCAGTATTTT. Its protein is CASSLMSVKDTQYF. The full variable domain, its missing parts supplied by reference TRBV7-9 and TRBJ2-3, is DTGVSQNPRHKITKRGQNVTFRCDPISEHNRLYWYRQTLGQGPEFLTYFQNEAQLEKSRLLSDRFSAERPKGSFSTLEIQRTEQGDSAMYLCASSLMSVKDTQYFGPGTRLTVL.